This paragraph covers one TCR beta chain sequence. This sample is drawn from a study of blood T cell repertoires in COVID-19. Authors' methods: Nucleated cell number was recorded as an estimate derived from reference gene primer amplification. Measured with immunoSEQ multiplex PCR; TCRdb has only the in-frame clones, and not every one. That table gives V, J and clone size, and the DNA gave D and trimming. Counted here are 450,000 to 500,000 clones, around nine tenths occurring once; the ten biggest clones make up 7% to 10%. Study members were between roughly 18 and 89 years old and lived in approximately 25 US regions. The germline V gene has CDR1 SGHNT and CDR2 YYREEE (reference sequence). The CDR3 spans 16 residues. The V end lost 2 bases, the J end lost 3 bases, and 15 bases lay between the germline ends.

The chain couples TRBV5-4 to TRBJ1-5, with a weak D call TRBD1 (5 bases). The receptor was derived from a woman in her fifties or sixties who had recovered from COVID-19. The material sequenced was PBMCs or T cells enriched from blood (not recorded which). The CDR3 DNA reads TGTGCCAGCAGCTTCGGGGGAGGCGAACCCAATCAGCCCCAGCATTTT. Its protein is CASSFGGGEPNQPQHF.